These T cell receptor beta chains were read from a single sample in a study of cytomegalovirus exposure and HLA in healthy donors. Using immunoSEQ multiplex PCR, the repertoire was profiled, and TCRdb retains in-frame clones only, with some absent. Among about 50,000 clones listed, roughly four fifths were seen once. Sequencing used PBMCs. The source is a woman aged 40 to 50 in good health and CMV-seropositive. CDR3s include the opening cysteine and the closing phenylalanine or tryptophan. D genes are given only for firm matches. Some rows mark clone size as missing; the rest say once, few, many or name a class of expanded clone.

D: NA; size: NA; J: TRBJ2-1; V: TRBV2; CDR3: CASSDYHRTYNEQFF; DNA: TGTGCCAGCAGTGACTACCACCGAACCTACAATGAGCAGTTCTTC
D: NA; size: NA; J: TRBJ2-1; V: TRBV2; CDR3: CASRAGLSSYNEQFF; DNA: TGTGCCAGCAGGGCAGGGCTAAGCTCCTACAATGAGCAGTTCTTC
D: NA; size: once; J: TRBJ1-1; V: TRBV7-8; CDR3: CASSPRADTEAFF; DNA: TGTGCCAGCAGCCCGCGGGCAGACACTGAAGCTTTCTTT
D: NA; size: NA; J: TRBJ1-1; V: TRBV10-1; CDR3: CASRALRDPNTEAFF; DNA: TGCGCCAGCAGGGCTTTGCGGGACCCGAACACTGAAGCTTTCTTT
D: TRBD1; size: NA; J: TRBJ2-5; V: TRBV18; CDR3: CASSPSGGQETQYF; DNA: TGTGCCAGCTCACCGTCAGGGGGCCAAGAGACCCAGTACTTC
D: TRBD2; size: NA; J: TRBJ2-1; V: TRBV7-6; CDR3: CASSEGSGVYNEQFF; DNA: TGTGCCAGCAGCGAAGGTAGCGGGGTCTACAATGAGCAGTTCTTC
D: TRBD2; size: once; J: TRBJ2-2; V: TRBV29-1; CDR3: CSVVPIGVAGGPGELFF; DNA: TGCAGCGTTGTCCCTATCGGGGTAGCGGGGGGGCCCGGGGAGCTGTTTTTT
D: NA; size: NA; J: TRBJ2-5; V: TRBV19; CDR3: CASSIDRNQETQYF; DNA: TGTGCCAGTAGTATAGACAGAAACCAAGAGACCCAGTACTTC
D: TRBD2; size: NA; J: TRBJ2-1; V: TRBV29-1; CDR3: CSVAERGNEQFF; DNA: TGCAGCGTTGCGGAGCGGGGCAATGAGCAGTTCTTC
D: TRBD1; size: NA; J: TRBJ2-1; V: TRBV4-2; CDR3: CASSQGFRDRDGGQFF; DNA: TGTGCCAGCAGCCAAGGCTTTCGGGACAGGGATGGGGGGCAGTTCTTC
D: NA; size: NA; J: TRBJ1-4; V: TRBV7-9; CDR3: CASSLDRVVGKLFF; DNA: TGTGCCAGCAGCTTAGACAGGGTAGTTGGAAAACTGTTTTTT
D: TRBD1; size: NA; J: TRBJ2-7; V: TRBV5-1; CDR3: CASSVPRDRGSHEQYF; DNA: TGCGCCAGCAGCGTGCCCCGGGACAGGGGGAGCCACGAGCAGTACTTC
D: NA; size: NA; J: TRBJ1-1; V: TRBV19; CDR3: CASSIGGPNTEAFF; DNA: TGTGCCAGTAGTATCGGGGGGCCGAACACTGAAGCTTTCTTT
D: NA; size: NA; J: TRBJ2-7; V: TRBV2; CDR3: CASSEQGSSYEQYF; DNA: TGTGCCAGCAGTGAACAGGGGAGCTCCTACGAGCAGTACTTC
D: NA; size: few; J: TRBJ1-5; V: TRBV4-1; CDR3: CASSQLTVSNQPQHF; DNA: TGCGCCAGCAGCCAATTGACAGTTAGCAATCAGCCCCAGCATTTT
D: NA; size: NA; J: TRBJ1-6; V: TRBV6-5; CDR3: CASSYLGDSPLHF; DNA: TGTGCCAGCAGTTACTTGGGAGATTCACCCCTCCACTTT
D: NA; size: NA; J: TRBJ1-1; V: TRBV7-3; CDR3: CASSLSDGTEAFF; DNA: TGTGCCAGCAGCTTAAGTGACGGGACTGAAGCTTTCTTT
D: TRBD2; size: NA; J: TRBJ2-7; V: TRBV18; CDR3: CASSRPAGLISYEQYF; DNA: TGTGCCAGCTCACGGCCAGCGGGGCTGATCTCCTACGAGCAGTACTTC
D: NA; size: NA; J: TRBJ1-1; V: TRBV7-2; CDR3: CASSLEGYVTEAFF; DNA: TGTGCCAGCAGCTTAGAGGGGTACGTGACTGAAGCTTTCTTT
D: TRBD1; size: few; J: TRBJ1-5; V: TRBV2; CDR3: CASSNQGGGQPQHF; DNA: TGTGCCAGCAGCAACCAAGGGGGCGGACAGCCCCAGCATTTT
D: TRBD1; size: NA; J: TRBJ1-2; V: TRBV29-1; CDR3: CSVEGQGENYGYTF; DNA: TGCAGCGTTGAGGGACAGGGGGAGAACTATGGCTACACCTTC
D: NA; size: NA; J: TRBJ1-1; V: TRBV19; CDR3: CASSIKAMNTEAFF; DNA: TGTGCCAGTAGTATAAAAGCCATGAACACTGAAGCTTTCTTT
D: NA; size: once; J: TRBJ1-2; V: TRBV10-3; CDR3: CAISELGGSNTF; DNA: TGTGCCATCAGTGAGCTAGGGGGATCAAACACCTTC
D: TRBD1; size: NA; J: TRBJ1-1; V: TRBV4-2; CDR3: CASSQGTGVNTEAFF; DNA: TGTGCCAGCAGCCAAGGGACAGGGGTGAACACTGAAGCTTTCTTT
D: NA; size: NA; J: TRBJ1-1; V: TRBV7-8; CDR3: CASSLSSGGRMNTEAFF; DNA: TGTGCCAGCAGCTTAAGTTCCGGGGGGAGGATGAACACTGAAGCTTTCTTT
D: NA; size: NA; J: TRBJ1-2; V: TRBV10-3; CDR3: CAISQGDFGYTF; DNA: TGTGCCATCAGCCAGGGTGACTTTGGCTACACCTTC
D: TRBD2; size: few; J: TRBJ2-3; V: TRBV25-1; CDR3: CASSETAGVTDTQYF; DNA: TGTGCCAGCAGTGAGACGGCGGGGGTTACAGATACGCAGTATTTT
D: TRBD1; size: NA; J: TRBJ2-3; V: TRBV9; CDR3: CASSDGQVISDTQYF; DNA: TGTGCCAGCAGCGATGGACAGGTCATTTCAGATACGCAGTATTTT
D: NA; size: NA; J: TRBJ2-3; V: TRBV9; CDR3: CASSLSRTDTQYF; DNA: TGTGCCAGCAGCTTAAGCAGGACAGATACGCAGTATTTT
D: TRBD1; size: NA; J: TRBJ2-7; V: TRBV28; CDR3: CAVGTGLSEQYF; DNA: TGTGCCGTCGGGACAGGGTTGTCCGAGCAGTACTTC
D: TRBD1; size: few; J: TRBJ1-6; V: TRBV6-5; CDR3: CASSYDSGTGNSPLHF; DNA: TGTGCCAGCAGTTACGATTCTGGGACAGGGAATTCACCCCTCCACTTT
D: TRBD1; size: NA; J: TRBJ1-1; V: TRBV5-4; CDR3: CASSVGTGMNTEAFF; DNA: TGTGCCAGCAGCGTTGGGACAGGCATGAACACTGAAGCTTTCTTT